Included here is one TCR beta chain sequence, with context. Its antigen is currently unknown. This specimen comes from a study of cytomegalovirus exposure and HLA in healthy donors. This CDR3 is built from 15 residues. With 0 bases removed from V and 2 bases from J, the gap between germline ends came to 8 bases. Per the germline V gene, CDR1 is SGHRS and CDR2 is YFSETQ. Primers for the PCR totalled 60 Vbeta and 13 Jbeta. Assay used: immunoSEQ multiplex PCR; TCRdb lists only in-frame clones, some missing. The table lists 280,000 or so clones, 85% to 90% of them singletons. Whole-study findings and limits: Links to common viral pathogens appeared, in a later analysis, for several of the most significant clusters.

The J gene is TRBJ2-2, the V gene TRBV5-1, with D possibly TRBD2 on 6 matching bases. This TCR was recovered from a young woman in good health and CMV-seronegative. Sequenced sample: PBMCs. The CDR3 loop reads CASSLVGGNTGELFF. The CDR3 DNA reads as TGCGCCAGCAGCTTGGTGGGGGGAAACACCGGGGAGCTGTTTTTT.